These 27 T cell receptor beta chains were sequenced from one sample in a study of cytomegalovirus exposure and HLA in healthy donors. PCR amplification relied on 60 Vbeta primers (plus 13 Jbeta primers). Sequenced by immunoSEQ multiplex PCR; TCRdb stores in-frame clones only, minus some. The data contain 100,000 to 150,000 clones, around 68% of them singletons. The sample comprised PBMCs. The source is a man aged 40-49 years in good health and CMV-seropositive.

The rearrangement joins TRBV30 to TRBJ1-2; tentative D call: TRBD1 (5 bases). CDR1 is GTSNPN, CDR2 SVGIG, per germline (reference sequence). V was shortened by 3 bases and J by 8 bases, with 13 bases between the two germline ends. This CDR3 comprises 12 residues. CDR3 nucleotide sequence: TGTGCCTGGAGCAACGGGGGGGAAGGCTACACCTTC. It codes for CAWSNGGEGYTF.

The chain combines TRBV27 with TRBJ1-2; a possible D gene is TRBD1 (6 bases). The CDR3 runs 14 residues. Germline V gives CDR1 MNHEY, CDR2 SMNVEV (reference sequence). V lost 4 bases and J 2 bases, leaving 11 bases between the germline ends. CDR3 nucleotides: TGTGCCAGCAGTTATAGAGGACAGAACTATGGCTACACCTTC. This codes for CASSYRGQNYGYTF.

This clone was counted between two and nine times. The rearrangement joins TRBV19 to TRBJ2-2; 10 bases are shared with TRBD1. The V and J ends lost 6 bases and 5 bases, in that order; junction bases with no gene match: 12. The CDR3 contains 17 residues. CDR1 and CDR2 (germline): LNHDA, SQIVND (reference sequence). The CDR3 protein is CASSKKPGQGLTGELFF. The DNA for the CDR3 is TGTGCCAGTAGCAAAAAACCGGGACAGGGGTTAACCGGGGAGCTGTTTTTT.

The V call is TRBV27, the J call TRBJ2-3; 11 bases line up with TRBD2. J was trimmed by 7 bases and V by 7 bases; bases with no gene match: 10. Germline CDR1 reads MNHEY; CDR2 reads SMNVEV (reference sequence). This CDR3 comprises 15 residues. The CDR3 bases are TGTGCCAGCAACCGTAGCGGGGGGGGTTTTTATACGCAGTATTTT. This encodes CASNRSGGGFYTQYF.

The chain uses TRBV11-2 and TRBJ1-1, with 8 positions matching TRBD1. Trimming removed 4 bases from V and 1 base from J; junction bases left unmatched: 8. Germline assignment: CDR1 SGHAT and CDR2 FQNNGV. The CDR3 runs 16 residues. The CDR3 DNA sequence: TGTGCCAGCAGCTGGGGGACAGGTCTCCCGAACACTGAAGCTTTCTTT. Translated: CASSWGTGLPNTEAFF.

This clone was detected a few times. The genes are TRBV7-2 and TRBJ1-2, with D possibly TRBD1 on 5 matching bases. The CDR3 is made up of 16 amino acids. Germline-derived CDR1 and CDR2 are SGHTA and FQGNSA. Trimming removed 5 bases from V and 4 bases from J, with 20 bases in between. In nucleotides, the CDR3 is TGTGCCAGCAGCGCAACCCAGACAGCGGGGAGCTATGGCTACACCTTC. Its protein product is CASSATQTAGSYGYTF.

The rearrangement uses TRBV5-3 and TRBJ1-2; no clear D. TRBV5-3 is recorded as an ORF, its role being uncertain. Trimming stripped 0 bases from V and 8 bases from J, with 14 bases between. The CDR3 loop spans 14 amino acids. The CDR3 reads CARSLETGWMGYTF. The CDR3 DNA is TGTGCCAGAAGCTTGGAGACTGGGTGGATGGGCTACACCTTC.

In this sample, this clone turned up once. The V and J genes are TRBV5-1 and TRBJ2-7; 9 bases align to TRBD2. Germline-derived CDR1 and CDR2 are SGHRS and YFSETQ. The V gene end was trimmed by 7 bases and the J gene end by 0 bases; junction bases not matched to a gene: 5. This CDR3 has 14 amino acids. The CDR3 nucleotides are TGCGCCAGCGGACTAGCGCAGAGCTCCTACGAGCAGTACTTC. Amino acids: CASGLAQSSYEQYF.

The rearrangement joins TRBV7-2 to TRBJ2-2; a weak D match, TRBD2 (6 bases). Trimming removed 8 bases from V and 5 bases from J, with 12 bases in between. Germline loops: CDR1 SGHTA, CDR2 FQGNSA. This CDR3 is built from 13 residues. The CDR3 loop is CASVLAATGELFF. In DNA form, the CDR3 reads TGTGCCAGCGTATTAGCGGCGACCGGGGAGCTGTTTTTT.

The V call is TRBV6-1, the J call TRBJ1-4; 7 positions agree with TRBD1. There are 15 residues in the CDR3. Germline V gene lookup returns CDR1 MNHNS and CDR2 SASEGT. Trimming at V came to 3 bases and at J to 3 bases, leaving 4 bases not matched to a gene. The CDR3 loop is CASSELGQSNEKLFF. DNA of the CDR3: TGTGCCAGCAGTGAGTTGGGACAGTCTAATGAAAAACTGTTTTTT.

This chain links TRBV27 with TRBJ2-1; 8 nucleotides line up with TRBD1. CDR3 length: 14 amino acids. Losses at the gene ends were 4 bases for V and 6 bases for J; bases not matched to a gene: 5. Germline CDR1 is MNHEY and CDR2 is SMNVEV (reference sequence). CDR3 DNA sequence: TGTGCCAGCAGTTCAAGACAGGGGATCAATGAGCAGTTCTTC. Its protein is CASSSRQGINEQFF.

This chain uses TRBV5-1 with TRBJ1-2, with unresolved D. This CDR3 contains 12 residues. Germline V gene sequence: CDR1 SGHRS, CDR2 YFSETQ. Trimming removed 2 bases at V and 3 bases at J, with 5 bases between. The CDR3 DNA reads as TGCGCCAGCAGCTTACTTGACTATGGCTACACCTTC. Amino acid sequence: CASSLLDYGYTF.

The chain carries TRBV6-1 and TRBJ2-3; 11 positions agree with TRBD1. This CDR3 has 14 residues. The germline CDR1 and CDR2 sequences are MNHNS and SASEGT. With 6 bases clipped from V and 6 bases from J, the junction kept 5 bases outside the gene matches. Written as DNA, the CDR3 is TGTGCCAGCAGGACCGGGACAGGGGGGGATACGCAGTATTTT. Its translation: CASRTGTGGDTQYF.

A word on this clone: Sequence at one end of the junction differs from germline and may be a read error. CDR3 protein: CASSRAGGTTSEKLFF. In DNA form, the CDR3 reads TGTGCCAGCAGCAGGGCAGGGGGCACCACTAGTGAAAAACTGTTTTTT. This chain joins TRBV4-2 and TRBJ1-4; 8 nucleotides agree with TRBD1. The CDR3 consists of 16 residues. Germline V gene lookup returns CDR1 LGHNA and CDR2 YNFKEQ.

The chain carries TRBV6-6 and TRBJ2-1; possibly TRBD1 for D (5 bases). CDR3 length: 15 amino acids. V was shortened by 5 bases and J by 7 bases, with 18 bases between the two germline ends. The germline V gene encodes CDR1 MNHNY and CDR2 SVGAGI (reference sequence). For the CDR3, the DNA is TGTGCCAGCAGTATCCAGACAGCTGGGAAAAATGAGCAGTTCTTC. It encodes CASSIQTAGKNEQFF.

V usage is TRBV9 and J usage is TRBJ2-2, with a possible D match to TRBD1 (5 bases). Germline CDR1 is SGDLS and CDR2 is YYNGEE. Between the trimmed V and J ends, which lost 4 bases and 4 bases, there was a span of 14 bases. This CDR3 region has 15 residues. The CDR3 region is CASSPSGHPTGELFF. DNA for the CDR3: TGTGCCAGCAGCCCATCTGGACACCCCACCGGGGAGCTGTTTTTT.

The chain uses TRBV5-1 and TRBJ2-1; D might be TRBD2 (6 bases). Germline loops: CDR1 SGHRS, CDR2 YFSETQ. V lost 4 bases, J lost 0 bases, and 14 bases lay in between. CDR3 size: 16 residues. CDR3 sequence (DNA): TGCGCCAGCAGCGAAAGCGGGTTGAGCTCCTACAATGAGCAGTTCTTC. Encoded protein: CASSESGLSSYNEQFF.

Here the CDR3 reads CASSKTLAGGPTGELFF. In DNA, the CDR3 is TGCGCCAGCAGCAAAACATTAGCGGGGGGGCCTACCGGGGAGCTGTTTTTT. This chain joins TRBV4-1 and TRBJ2-2; 11 nucleotides agree with TRBD2. CDR3 length: 17 residues. V shed 5 bases, J shed 5 bases, and the junction held 10 bases outside the gene matches. Per germline, CDR1 MGHRA and CDR2 YSYEKL.

The V and J genes are TRBV27 and TRBJ2-1; TRBD2 matches at 8 bases. This CDR3 is 18 amino acids long. In germline, CDR1 is MNHEY, CDR2 SMNVEV (reference sequence). The ends lost 5 bases at V and 3 bases at J; junction bases unmatched: 15. The CDR3 is CASSDSVISGGRYNEQFF. The CDR3 DNA reads as TGTGCCAGCAGTGATTCAGTTATTTCGGGAGGGCGCTACAATGAGCAGTTCTTC.

This chain joins TRBV28 and TRBJ2-5; D might be TRBD1 (6 bases). The germline V gene encodes CDR1 MDHEN and CDR2 SYDVKM. The V end lost 1 base, the J end lost 5 bases, and 11 bases lay between the germline ends. This CDR3 comprises 14 residues. In DNA form, the CDR3 reads TGTGCCAGCAGTTTATTTGACAGGTTGGAGACCCAGTACTTC. Its protein product is CASSLFDRLETQYF. Filled out from reference TRBV28 and TRBJ2-5, the complete variable domain reads DVKVTQSSRYLVKRTGEKVFLECVQDMDHENMFWYRQDPGLGLRLIYFSYDVKMKEKGDIPEGYSVSREKKERFSLILESASTNQTSMYLCASSLFDRLETQYFGPGTRLLVL.

The rearrangement links TRBV5-1 to TRBJ2-2, with a tentative D call TRBD1 (5 bases). V dropped 0 bases and J dropped 4 bases, with 7 bases sitting between them. The CDR3 extends over 14 amino acids. Germline CDR1 is SGHRS and CDR2 is YFSETQ. CDR3 loop: CASSLEGVTGELFF. The CDR3 coding sequence is TGCGCCAGCAGCTTGGAAGGGGTCACCGGGGAGCTGTTTTTT.

This chain connects TRBV4-1 to TRBJ2-7; 8 positions agree with TRBD2. Germline V gives CDR1 MGHRA, CDR2 YSYEKL. The V and J ends lost 8 bases and 2 bases, in that order; junction bases with no gene match: 11. The CDR3 is made up of 15 amino acids. The CDR3, as DNA: TGCGCCAGCTCCTCACTAGCGGTCCGGGCCTACGAGCAGTACTTC. Translating gives CASSSLAVRAYEQYF.

This sequence joins TRBV20-1 and TRBJ1-1; the D gene is possibly TRBD1 (6 bases). Germline V gives CDR1 DFQATT, CDR2 SNEGSKA (reference sequence). V was cut by 6 bases and J by 3 bases, with 8 bases left in between. This CDR3 has 11 residues. The chain's CDR3 is CSARTDTEAFF. The CDR3 DNA reads as TGCAGTGCCCGGACAGACACTGAAGCTTTCTTT.

Comment on this clone: The sample contains more than one DNA sequence encoding this CDR3. The genes are TRBV28 and TRBJ1-5, with D perhaps TRBD1 (6 bases). V was pared by 6 bases and J by 5 bases, with 14 bases between. This CDR3 has 14 residues. The germline V gene has CDR1 MDHEN and CDR2 SYDVKM. DNA of the CDR3: TGTGCCAGCAGCTTTTCAGGGGATCATCAGCCCCAGCATTTT. Translating it yields CASSFSGDHQPQHF. Supplemented by reference TRBV28 and TRBJ1-5, the full variable domain reads DVKVTQSSRYLVKRTGEKVFLECVQDMDHENMFWYRQDPGLGLRLIYFSYDVKMKEKGDIPEGYSVSREKKERFSLILESASTNQTSMYLCASSFSGDHQPQHFGDGTRLSIL.

V and J are TRBV7-2 and TRBJ2-1, with D uncertain. Per germline, CDR1 SGHTA and CDR2 FQGNSA. The V and J ends lost 4 bases and 3 bases respectively, with 13 bases between them. The CDR3 is 15 amino acids. CDR3 nucleotides: TGTGCCAGCAGCTCCCCCACCCTAGGCTACAATGAGCAGTTCTTC. It specifies CASSSPTLGYNEQFF.

This clone was seen only once. The gene calls are TRBV27 and TRBJ1-1; 7 bases align to TRBD1. CDR3 length: 17 residues. J was trimmed by 5 bases and V by 0 bases; bases with no gene match: 12. Germline CDR1 MNHEY, CDR2 SMNVEV (reference sequence). The CDR3 region has the DNA TGTGCCAGCAGTTTATCGCTCAGACCAGGGGGAGATACTGAAGCTTTCTTT. Residues: CASSLSLRPGGDTEAFF.

This chain connects TRBV11-2 to TRBJ2-5; TRBD2 might be the D (5 bases). Germline V gene lookup returns CDR1 SGHAT and CDR2 FQNNGV. This CDR3 is 14 amino acids long. V lost 6 bases to trimming and J lost 0 bases, with 11 bases between them. CDR3 residues: CASREERYQETQYF. The CDR3 DNA follows: TGTGCCAGCAGGGAGGAAAGGTACCAAGAGACCCAGTACTTC.